The next 21 T cell receptor beta chains were all read from a single sample in a study of regulatory dendritic cells for organ transplantation. Sorted T cells were CFSE-labeled and cultured 5 days with allogeneic regulatory or mature dendritic cells at 1:10. TCRdb keeps only in-frame clones here, not all; method: immunoSEQ multiplex PCR. The sample shows around 12,000 clones, about 70% of them seen only once. These TCRs are of unknown antigen specificity. Sequencing was carried out using naive CD4+ T cells from blood cultured with regulatory dendritic cells. Described subset: CD45RA+ naive T cells. The source of these receptors is a human donor in good health.

This clone was picked up a small number of times. The V gene is TRBV18, the J gene TRBJ2-3; D is unresolved. The CDR3 sequence is 15 residues long. The germline gives CDR1 KGHSH, CDR2 LQKENI. V was cut by 4 bases and J by 2 bases, with 13 bases left in between. CDR3 sequence (DNA): TGTGCCAGCTCACGCGGAGCTCGTGACACAGATACGCAGTATTTT. Translated: CASSRGARDTDTQYF.

CDR3 sequence: CASSPASDPLYTQYF. The CDR3 DNA sequence: TGTGCCAGCAGCCCTGCCAGCGACCCATTATATACGCAGTATTTT. V gene TRBV7-2 combines with J gene TRBJ2-3, with D unclear. This CDR3 is built from 15 residues. The germline CDR1 and CDR2 sequences are SGHTA and FQGNSA. V lost 5 bases and J lost 7, with 19 bases in between.

This clone came up a few times. The gene calls are TRBV6-6 and TRBJ2-2; 7 bases are shared with TRBD2. V was clipped by 6 bases and J by 6 bases; unmatched bases: 13. Germline V gene lookup returns CDR1 MNHNY and CDR2 SVGAGI (reference sequence). The CDR3 totals 16 residues. CDR3 loop: CASRLAGQGAAGELFF. The CDR3 coding sequence is TGTGCCAGCAGGTTAGCGGGCCAGGGAGCGGCCGGGGAGCTGTTTTTT.

The rearrangement links TRBV7-2 to TRBJ1-3, with 7 bases identical to TRBD1. The CDR3 has 15 residues. V lost 5 bases to trimming and J lost 3 bases; unmatched junction nucleotides: 7. Per germline, CDR1 SGHTA and CDR2 FQGNSA. CDR3: CASSPRTGGGNTIYF. The DNA for the CDR3 is TGTGCCAGCAGCCCCCGGACAGGCGGTGGAAACACCATATATTTT.

This sequence joins TRBV7-2 and TRBJ2-1; 9 nucleotides match TRBD2. From germline, CDR1 is SGHTA and CDR2 FQGNSA. V was pared by 1 base and J by 8 bases, with 6 bases of the junction left unmatched. This CDR3 spans 15 amino acids. This chain's CDR3 is CASSLVAGGLDEQFF. In DNA, the CDR3 is TGTGCCAGCAGCTTAGTTGCGGGGGGGCTGGATGAGCAGTTCTTC.

The chain is built from TRBV18 and TRBJ1-2; 10 bases map to TRBD1. The ends lost 1 base at V and 0 bases at J; junction bases unmatched: 5. CDR3 length: 17 amino acids. Germline V gene data show CDR1 as KGHSH and CDR2 as LQKENI. This CDR3 is CASSPRGQGLANYGYTF. The CDR3 coding sequence is TGTGCCAGCTCACCACGGGGACAGGGGCTGGCTAACTATGGCTACACCTTC. The complete variable domain, with remaining parts taken from reference TRBV18 and TRBJ1-2, reads NAGVMQNPRHLVRRRGQEARLRCSPMKGHSHVYWYRQLPEEGLKFMVYLQKENIIDESGMPKERFSAEFPKEGPSILRIQQVVRGDSAAYFCASSPRGQGLANYGYTFGSGTRLTVV.

V and J are TRBV2 and TRBJ1-4; no clear D gene. V was clipped by 0 bases and J by 6 bases, with 17 bases between them. The CDR3 is 17 residues long. The germline V gene has CDR1 SNHLY and CDR2 FYNNEI. The CDR3 DNA reads TGTGCCAGCAGTGAAGCAACGGGGAGGGCGGCATATGAAAAACTGTTTTTT. This sequence encodes CASSEATGRAAYEKLFF.

This clone has just a few counts. V usage is TRBV6-1 and J usage is TRBJ1-2; TRBD1 is a possible D gene (6 bases). Trimming left V 1 base short and J 9 bases short, with 18 bases between. Germline values: CDR1 MNHNS, CDR2 SASEGT. This CDR3 region has 15 residues. In nucleotides, the CDR3 is TGTGCCAGCAGTGAAGGTCTACAGGGCGGTTCCCGCTACACCTTC. Amino acid sequence: CASSEGLQGGSRYTF.

This chain links TRBV6-5 with TRBJ2-1; the match to TRBD2 covers 13 bases. Germline CDR1 reads MNHEY; CDR2 reads SVGAGI. V shed 4 bases, J shed 7 bases, and the junction held 4 bases outside the gene matches. The CDR3 length is 15 residues. This CDR3 is CASSSLAGGPNEQFF. CDR3 DNA: TGTGCCAGCAGTTCACTAGCGGGGGGGCCGAATGAGCAGTTCTTC.

The V gene is TRBV11-1, the J gene TRBJ1-1, with TRBD1 matching 8 bases. Germline CDR1 reads SGHAT; CDR2 reads FQDESV (reference sequence). The CDR3 runs to 14 residues. The V and J ends lost 5 bases and 6 bases, in that order; junction bases with no gene match: 8. The CDR3 sequence: CASSTRTGRAEAFF. CDR3 nucleotides: TGTGCCAGCAGCACACGGACAGGGCGAGCTGAAGCTTTCTTT.

The rearrangement uses TRBV5-4 and TRBJ2-2, with TRBD1 identical over 10 bases. The ends lost 4 bases at V and 7 bases at J; junction bases unmatched: 10. Germline-derived CDR1 and CDR2 are SGHNT and YYREEE (reference sequence). The CDR3 has 16 residues. The CDR3 region is CASSSRDRGIGGELFF. The DNA of the CDR3 is TGTGCCAGCAGCAGCCGGGACAGGGGCATTGGCGGGGAGCTGTTTTTT.

The rearrangement uses TRBV7-9 and TRBJ1-1, with 7 bases lining up with TRBD1. Germline V gene sequence: CDR1 SEHNR, CDR2 FQNEAQ (reference sequence). The CDR3 has 15 amino acids. The V and J ends lost 3 bases and 1 base, in that order; junction bases with no gene match: 5. CDR3 coding DNA: TGTGCCAGCAGCTTCCAGGGGGGAGGGAACACTGAAGCTTTCTTT. It is translated as CASSFQGGGNTEAFF. The whole variable domain, remainder taken from reference TRBV7-9 and TRBJ1-1, is DTGVSQNPRHKITKRGQNVTFRCDPISEHNRLYWYRQTLGQGPEFLTYFQNEAQLEKSRLLSDRFSAERPKGSFSTLEIQRTEQGDSAMYLCASSFQGGGNTEAFFGQGTRLTVV.

The gene calls are TRBV12-5 and TRBJ1-3; 9 bases are a match to TRBD1. CDR3 size: 16 residues. CDR1 and CDR2 (germline): LGHNT, FRNRAP. Losses at the gene ends were 3 bases for V and 4 bases for J; bases not matched to a gene: 7. DNA for the CDR3: TGTGCTAGTGGTTTCTCCGGGACAGGGATAGGAAACACCATATATTTT. This encodes CASGFSGTGIGNTIYF.

The V call is TRBV6-4, the J call TRBJ1-1, with 8 bases fitting TRBD1. Germline V gives CDR1 MRHNA, CDR2 SNTAGT. This CDR3 has 13 residues. Trimming took 3 bases from V and 4 from J; bases not matched to a gene: 1. Here the CDR3 DNA reads TGTGCCAGCAGTGAACAGGGGGGCACTGAAGCTTTCTTT. It is translated as CASSEQGGTEAFF.

CDR3 coding DNA: TGTGCCAGCAGCCCCATAGGACAGACTAATTCACCCCTCCACTTT. Translated: CASSPIGQTNSPLHF. The gene calls are TRBV9 and TRBJ1-6; tentative D call: TRBD1 (6 bases). There are 15 residues in the CDR3. CDR1 is SGDLS, CDR2 YYNGEE, per germline. The germline V and J ends were trimmed by 4 bases and 6 bases, with 14 bases remaining between them.

The chain links TRBV18 to TRBJ2-1, with a weak D call TRBD2 (6 bases). V dropped 6 bases and J dropped 0 bases, with 12 bases sitting between them. Looked up from germline, CDR1 is KGHSH and CDR2 is LQKENI. The CDR3 has 15 amino acids. CDR3 in amino acids: CASSSGTGSYNEQFF. The CDR3 DNA reads TGTGCCAGCTCTAGCGGAACTGGCTCCTACAATGAGCAGTTCTTC.

The rearrangement links TRBV7-2 to TRBJ1-6; 8 nucleotides line up with TRBD1. Germline CDR1 and CDR2: SGHTA and FQGNSA. Trimming took 5 bases from V and 5 from J; bases not matched to a gene: 8. The CDR3 has 16 residues. The CDR3 reads CASSQYTGGNNSPLHF. CDR3 nucleotide sequence: TGTGCCAGCAGCCAATATACAGGGGGGAATAATTCACCCCTCCACTTT.

This chain links TRBV10-3 with TRBJ2-7; TRBD1 aligns across 7 bases. The CDR3 totals 14 residues. V was pared by 6 bases and J by 3 bases, with 8 bases of the junction left unmatched. The germline V gene encodes CDR1 ENHRY and CDR2 SYGVKD. The CDR3 DNA follows: TGTGCCATCAGGCAGACTACAGGGGACTACGAGCAGTACTTC. Translation: CAIRQTTGDYEQYF.

Only one count was recorded for this clone. CDR3 DNA sequence: TGTGCCAGCAGACCGGGACAGCGGAACACCGGGGAGCTGTTTTTT. Protein: CASRPGQRNTGELFF. The chain uses TRBV6-5 and TRBJ2-2; 7 nucleotides line up with TRBD1. This CDR3 has 15 amino acids. The trim removed 6 bases at V and 1 base at J, leaving 5 bases unmatched. Germline CDR1 reads MNHEY; CDR2 reads SVGAGI.

This clone was picked up a small number of times. V and J are TRBV5-6 and TRBJ1-5; the match to TRBD1 covers 8 bases. J gave up 5 bases and V 3 bases, and 13 bases lay outside the gene matches. CDR1 SGHDT and CDR2 YYEEEE come from the germline V gene. This CDR3 has 17 residues. In nucleotides, the CDR3 is TGTGCCAGCAGCTCTTGGAGACGTTGGACAGGGTATCAGCCCCAGCATTTT. It encodes CASSSWRRWTGYQPQHF.

The genes are TRBV9 and TRBJ1-6; a possible D gene is TRBD1 (6 bases). V was shortened by 0 bases and J by 10 bases, with 17 bases between the two germline ends. The CDR3 is made up of 16 amino acids. The germline gives CDR1 SGDLS, CDR2 YYNGEE. CDR3 coding DNA: TGTGCCAGCAGCGTAGAGGACAGTCCCTTTGGGTCACCCCTCCACTTT. Encoded protein: CASSVEDSPFGSPLHF.